This T cell receptor beta chain was documented in a study of regulatory dendritic cells for organ transplantation. Sorted T cells were CFSE-labeled and cultured 4 to 5 days with allogeneic regulatory or mature dendritic cells at 1:10. CD4+ or CD8+ T cells were sorted as naive CD45RA+ or memory CD45RO+. Germline CDR1 and CDR2: SGHKS and YYEKEE (reference sequence). V dropped 5 bases and J dropped 0 bases, with 16 bases sitting between them. This CDR3 is 16 amino acids long. Here immunoSEQ multiplex PCR was the method, and the copy in TCRdb shows in-frame clones only, minus some. This sample yields approximately 10,000 clones, of which 75% are seen a single time; roughly 2.6% belongs to the top ten. This clone has a handful of counts. The target antigen is unknown.

The sample taken for sequencing was memory CD4+ T cells from blood cultured with regulatory dendritic cells. Subset in this sample: CD45RO+ memory T cells. The receptor's source is a human donor in good health. The chain recombines TRBV5-5 with TRBJ2-3; D perhaps matches TRBD1 (5 bases). The CDR3 sequence is CASSSGRVPSTDTQYF. The CDR3 nucleotides read TGTGCCAGCAGTTCGGGCAGGGTACCTAGCACAGATACGCAGTATTTT.